These 14 T cell receptor beta chains came from one sample sequenced in a study of Graves' ophthalmopathy and Graves' hyperthyroidism (dated by TCRdb to the late 2010s). Data came from an Illumina HiSeq 2000. For repertoire sequencing, the TCR beta CDR3 regions were amplified from RNA transcripts. The first round was an RT-PCR using HTBI primers with the Qiagen OneStep RT-PCR kit, and this first round was followed by a second-round multiplex PCR, then size selection and purification. Starting from the raw public reads, TCRdb applied fastp trimming at Q25, assembled clones with MiXCR and retained in-frame beta chains. Every entry covers one CDR3 protein and lists the most common genes and DNA from its rows. The sample yields 300,000 to 500,000 distinct CDR3 sequences; less than 20% were counted once. The leading ten clones occupy approximately 7% of the sample. The sample consisted of peripheral blood. The receptor source for this set is a woman aged 18-29 years with stable Graves' hyperthyroidism. Donor details come from another sample of the same person, matched by shared clones.

The table lists this clonotype with many counts. The V gene is TRBV12-3 or TRBV12-4, the J gene TRBJ2-7; D remains unclear. This CDR3 has 14 residues. Trimming took off 1 base at V and 5 bases at J, with 12 bases between the two ends. The CDR3 loop reads CASSLEGVRDEQYF. The CDR3 nucleotides read TGTGCCAGCAGTTTAGAAGGAGTAAGGGACGAGCAGTACTTC.

The table lists this clonotype with many counts. V and J are TRBV12-3 or TRBV12-4 and TRBJ1-5; D is uncertain. CDR3 length: 16 residues. The V end lost 6 bases, the J end lost 0 bases, and 15 bases lay between the germline ends. CDR3 coding DNA: TGTGCCAGCAGCCTTAACCCGGTCAATAGCAATCAGCCCCAGCATTTT. Encoded protein: CASSLNPVNSNQPQHF.

This CDR3 reads CASSQDRVAETQYF. CDR3 sequence (DNA): TGTGCCAGCAGCCAAGATAGGGTAGCAGAGACCCAGTACTTC. The rearrangement joins TRBV3-1 to TRBJ2-5; D unclear. This CDR3 spans 14 amino acids. Germline V lookup: CDR1 LGHDT, CDR2 YNNKEL (reference sequence). The V end was cut by 0 bases, the J end by 4 bases, with 9 bases between.

This clonotype was seen at least ten times. CDR3 in DNA: TGTGCCAGCAGGATAAGGACAGTGAACACTGAAGCTTTCTTT. It is translated as CASRIRTVNTEAFF. The genes are TRBV2 and TRBJ1-1; weak D call: TRBD1 (6 bases). In germline, CDR1 is SNHLY, CDR2 FYNNEI. This CDR3 region has 14 residues. The V and J ends lost 6 bases and 0 bases respectively, with 11 bases between them.

This chain connects TRBV7-9 to TRBJ2-7; D may be TRBD1 (6 bases). The germline gives CDR1 SEHNR, CDR2 FQNEAQ (reference sequence). V was trimmed by 8 bases and J by 3 bases, leaving 11 bases between them. There are 12 residues in the CDR3. CDR3 bases: TGTGCCAGCGGGGGCGGATACTACGAGCAGTACTTC. Protein: CASGGGYYEQYF.

This clonotype was observed at least ten times. The chain uses TRBV7-9 and TRBJ1-2; unclear D gene. The length of the CDR3 is 12 residues. From germline, CDR1 is SEHNR and CDR2 FQNEAQ (reference sequence). Trimming shortened V by 3 bases and J by 6 bases, and 8 bases separated the two germline ends. CDR3 amino acids: CASSFKGHGYTF. CDR3 bases: TGTGCCAGCAGCTTCAAAGGGCATGGCTACACCTTC. The entire variable domain, with the rest obtained from reference TRBV7-9 and TRBJ1-2, is as follows: DTGVSQNPRHKITKRGQNVTFRCDPISEHNRLYWYRQTLGQGPEFLTYFQNEAQLEKSRLLSDRFSAERPKGSFSTLEIQRTEQGDSAMYLCASSFKGHGYTFGSGTRLTVV.

This clonotype was seen a few times. The chain employs TRBV3-1 and TRBJ1-1, with 8 nucleotides matching TRBD1. Germline trimming cut 4 bases from V and 5 bases from J; bases unmatched to any gene: 9. Germline loops: CDR1 LGHDT, CDR2 YNNKEL (reference sequence). CDR3 length: 15 residues. CDR3 sequence reads: CASSRPGQVWTEAFF. The CDR3 DNA sequence: TGTGCCAGCAGCCGCCCGGGACAGGTGTGGACTGAAGCTTTCTTT.

The chain carries TRBV4-1 and TRBJ1-1, with D hard to call. Germline V lookup: CDR1 MGHRA, CDR2 YSYEKL. The V gene lost 3 bases and the J gene lost 6 bases, with 11 bases spanning the gap. CDR3 length: 13 amino acids. The CDR3 is CASSQVFLSEAFF. The CDR3 nucleotides read TGCGCCAGCAGCCAGGTTTTCTTGTCTGAAGCTTTCTTT.

V and J are TRBV7-3 and TRBJ2-5; TRBD2 is a possible D gene (7 bases). The CDR3 covers 14 residues. From germline, CDR1 is SGHTA and CDR2 FQGTGA. V was shortened by 5 bases and J by 2 bases, with 12 bases between the two germline ends. Written as DNA, the CDR3 is TGTGCCAGCAGCGTACAGGGAGGGCAAGAGACCCAGTACTTC. This codes for CASSVQGGQETQYF. Variable domain in full (rest from reference TRBV7-3 and TRBJ2-5): GAGVSQTPSNKVTEKGKYVELRCDPISGHTALYWYRQSLGQGPEFLIYFQGTGAADDSGLPNDRFFAVRPEGSVSTLKIQRTERGDSAVYLCASSVQGGQETQYFGPGTRLLVL.

The sample holds many counts of this clonotype. The chain combines TRBV27 with TRBJ2-7; D possibly corresponds to TRBD1 (6 bases). The V end lost 8 bases, the J end lost 3 bases, and 17 bases lay between the germline ends. Germline values: CDR1 MNHEY, CDR2 SMNVEV (reference sequence). The CDR3 loop spans 14 amino acids. The chain's CDR3 is CASALGRGDYEQYF. CDR3 coding DNA: TGTGCCAGCGCGCTGGGCAGGGGAGACTACGAGCAGTACTTC.

This clonotype was observed many times. V and J are TRBV12-3 or TRBV12-4 and TRBJ1-6; D is unresolved. The CDR3 runs to 11 residues. Trimming removed 9 bases at V and 8 bases at J, with 8 bases between. The CDR3 DNA is TGTGCCAGTGGCGGGGATTCACCCCTCCACTTT. Translation: CASGGDSPLHF.

This clonotype was picked up many times. The chain couples TRBV6-1 to TRBJ2-7, with D perhaps TRBD2 (7 bases). CDR1 is MNHNS and CDR2 is SASEGT in the germline V gene. Trimming took 1 base from V and 4 from J, leaving 11 bases between them. The CDR3 is 14 residues long. As DNA, the CDR3 is TGTGCCAGCAGTGAAGTCGGGGGGCCGTACGAGCAGTACTTC. Its translation: CASSEVGGPYEQYF.

This clonotype was observed many times. The CDR3: CASSEGSASYGYTF. CDR3 DNA: TGTGCCAGCAGTGAGGGGTCAGCAAGCTATGGCTACACCTTC. V is TRBV6-1 and J is TRBJ1-2; unclear D gene. The CDR3 length is 14 residues. CDR1 and CDR2 (germline): MNHNS, SASEGT. V was clipped by 3 bases and J by 4 bases, with 12 bases between them.

This clonotype has ten or more counts. The chain couples TRBV6-2 or TRBV6-3 to TRBJ1-2, with 7 bases matching TRBD1. CDR1 is MNHEY and CDR2 is SVGEGT in the germline V gene. This CDR3 region has 13 residues. V lost 10 bases to trimming and J lost 4 bases; unmatched junction nucleotides: 9. The CDR3 DNA reads as TGTGCCACCCTCAGGGGGAGCCTCTATGGCTACACCTTC. Its protein is CATLRGSLYGYTF.